This T cell receptor beta chain was identified in a study of cytomegalovirus exposure and HLA in healthy donors. Findings of the study overall: CMV serostatus alone was available as immune exposure information. It is likely that the observed cluster of highly shared sequence variants was a sequencing artifact. Associated with cytomegalovirus, according to the listing, were 150 to 200 TCR beta chains.

Nominally healthy donors were sampled, though unrecorded immune exposures were likely. On this clone: Its specificity is not known.

The PCR ran on 60 Vbeta and 13 Jbeta primers. The method was immunoSEQ multiplex PCR; TCRdb's version includes in-frame clones alone and lacks a portion of them. Of roughly 61,000 clones listed, more than 70% were seen once; the top ten hold over 5%. This clonotype was obtained from a male donor in good health and CMV-seronegative. The sample taken for sequencing was PBMCs.

This CDR3 reads CASNAEGQASGNTIYF. The CDR3 nucleotides read TGTGCCAGCAACGCGGAGGGACAGGCCTCTGGAAACACCATATATTTT. This rearrangement joins TRBV7-2 to TRBJ1-3; 8 bases align to TRBD1. The CDR3 length is 16 residues. Germline loops: CDR1 SGHTA, CDR2 FQGNSA. J gave up 0 bases and V 7 bases, and 8 bases lay outside the gene matches.